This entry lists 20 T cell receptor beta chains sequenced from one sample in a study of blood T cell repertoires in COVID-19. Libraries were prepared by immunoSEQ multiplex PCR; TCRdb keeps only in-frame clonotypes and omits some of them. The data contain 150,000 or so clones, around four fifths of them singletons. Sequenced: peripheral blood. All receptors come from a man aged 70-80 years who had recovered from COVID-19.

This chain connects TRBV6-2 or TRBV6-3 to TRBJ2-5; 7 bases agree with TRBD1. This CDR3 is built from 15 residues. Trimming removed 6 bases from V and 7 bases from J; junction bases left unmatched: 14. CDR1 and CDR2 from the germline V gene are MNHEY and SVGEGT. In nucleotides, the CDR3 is TGTGCCAGCAGCACCGGGACAGCCGTTTTGGGGACCCAGTACTTC. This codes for CASSTGTAVLGTQYF.

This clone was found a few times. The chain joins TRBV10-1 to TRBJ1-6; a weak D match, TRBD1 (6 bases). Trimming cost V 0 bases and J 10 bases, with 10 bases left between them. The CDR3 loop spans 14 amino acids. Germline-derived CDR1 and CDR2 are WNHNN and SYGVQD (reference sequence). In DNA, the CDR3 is TGCGCCAGCAGTGAGTCGGGGAGGGGGTCACCCCTCCACTTT. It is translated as CASSESGRGSPLHF.

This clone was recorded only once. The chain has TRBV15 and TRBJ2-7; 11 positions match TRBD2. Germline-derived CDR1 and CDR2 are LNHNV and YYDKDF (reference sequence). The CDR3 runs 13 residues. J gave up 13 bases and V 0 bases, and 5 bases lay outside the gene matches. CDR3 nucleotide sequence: TGTGCCACCAGCAGAGATGAGACTAGCGGGACATACTTC. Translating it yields CATSRDETSGTYF.

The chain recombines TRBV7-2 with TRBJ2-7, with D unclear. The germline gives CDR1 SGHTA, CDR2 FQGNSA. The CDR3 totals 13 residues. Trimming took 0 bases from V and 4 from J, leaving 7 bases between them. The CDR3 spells CASSLATLYEQYF. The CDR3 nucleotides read TGTGCCAGCAGCTTAGCCACACTATACGAGCAGTACTTC.

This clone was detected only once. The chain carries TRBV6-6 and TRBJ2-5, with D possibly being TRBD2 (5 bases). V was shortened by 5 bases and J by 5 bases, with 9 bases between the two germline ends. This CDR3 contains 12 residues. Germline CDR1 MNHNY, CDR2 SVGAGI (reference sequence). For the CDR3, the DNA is TGTGCCAGCAGTGAGCGGCTCGAGACCCAGTACTTC. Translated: CASSERLETQYF.

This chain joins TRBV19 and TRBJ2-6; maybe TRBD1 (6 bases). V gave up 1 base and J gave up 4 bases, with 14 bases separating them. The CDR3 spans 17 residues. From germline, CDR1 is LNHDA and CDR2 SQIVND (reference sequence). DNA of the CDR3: TGTGCCAGTAGTATAGGTGTTGGGGGCGCGGGGGCCAACGTCCTGACTTTC. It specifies CASSIGVGGAGANVLTF.

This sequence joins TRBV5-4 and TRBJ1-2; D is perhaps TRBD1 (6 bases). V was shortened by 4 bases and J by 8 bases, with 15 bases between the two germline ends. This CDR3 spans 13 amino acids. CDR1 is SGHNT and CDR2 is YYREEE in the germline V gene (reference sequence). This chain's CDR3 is CASSLFRGLGYTF. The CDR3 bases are TGTGCCAGCAGCCTTTTCAGGGGTTTAGGCTACACCTTC.

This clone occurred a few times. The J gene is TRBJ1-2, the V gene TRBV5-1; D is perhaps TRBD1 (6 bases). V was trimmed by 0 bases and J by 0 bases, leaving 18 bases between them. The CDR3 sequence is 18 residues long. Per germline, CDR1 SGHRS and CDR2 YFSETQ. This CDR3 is CASSLGQPGVLTNYGYTF. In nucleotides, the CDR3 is TGCGCCAGCAGCTTGGGGCAACCAGGGGTTTTAACTAACTATGGCTACACCTTC.

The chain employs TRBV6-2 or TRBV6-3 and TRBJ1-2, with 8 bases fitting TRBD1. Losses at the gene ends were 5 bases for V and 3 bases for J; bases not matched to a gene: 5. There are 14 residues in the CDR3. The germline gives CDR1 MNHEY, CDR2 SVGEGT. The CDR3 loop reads CASSKTTGDYGYTF. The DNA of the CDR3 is TGTGCCAGCAGTAAAACGACAGGGGACTATGGCTACACCTTC.

The CDR3 reads CASRPTGGGGYTF. CDR3 DNA: TGTGCCAGCAGACCCACAGGGGGCGGGGGCTACACCTTC. V gene TRBV27 combines with J gene TRBJ1-2; 9 nucleotides match TRBD1. There are 13 residues in the CDR3. In germline, CDR1 is MNHEY, CDR2 SMNVEV (reference sequence). The ends lost 6 bases at V and 8 bases at J; junction bases unmatched: 7.

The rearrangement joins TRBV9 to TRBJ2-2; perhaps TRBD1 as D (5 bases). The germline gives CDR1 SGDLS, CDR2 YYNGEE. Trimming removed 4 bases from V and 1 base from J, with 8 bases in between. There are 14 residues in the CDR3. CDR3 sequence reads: CASSTTGNTGELFF. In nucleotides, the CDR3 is TGTGCCAGCAGCACAACAGGGAACACCGGGGAGCTGTTTTTT.

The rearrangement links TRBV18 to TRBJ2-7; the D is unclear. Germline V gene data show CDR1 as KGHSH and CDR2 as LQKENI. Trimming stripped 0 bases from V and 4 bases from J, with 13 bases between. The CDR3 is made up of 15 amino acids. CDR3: CASSPPNRSGYEQYF. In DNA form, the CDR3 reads TGTGCCAGCTCACCACCAAATAGGTCGGGTTACGAGCAGTACTTC.

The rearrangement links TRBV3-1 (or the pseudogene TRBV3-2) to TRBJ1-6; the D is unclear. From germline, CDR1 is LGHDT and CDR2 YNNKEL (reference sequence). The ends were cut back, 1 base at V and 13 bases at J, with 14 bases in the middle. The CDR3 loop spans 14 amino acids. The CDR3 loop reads CASSQGGNRGPLHF. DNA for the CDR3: TGTGCCAGCAGCCAAGGAGGCAACCGAGGGCCCCTCCACTTT.

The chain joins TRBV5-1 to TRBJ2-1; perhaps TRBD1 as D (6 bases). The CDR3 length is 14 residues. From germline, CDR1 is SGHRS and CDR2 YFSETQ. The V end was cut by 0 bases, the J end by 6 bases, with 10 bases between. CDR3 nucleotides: TGCGCCAGCAGCTTGGGCAGGGGTAGCAATGAGCAGTTCTTC. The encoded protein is CASSLGRGSNEQFF.

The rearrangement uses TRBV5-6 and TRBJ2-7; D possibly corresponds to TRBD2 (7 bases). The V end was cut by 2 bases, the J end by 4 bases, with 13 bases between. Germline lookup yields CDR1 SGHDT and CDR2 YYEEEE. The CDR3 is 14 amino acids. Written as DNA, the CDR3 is TGTGCCAGCAGCTTTGGAGGGGGAGGGTACGAGCAGTACTTC. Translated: CASSFGGGGYEQYF. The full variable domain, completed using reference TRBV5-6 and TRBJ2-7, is DAGVTQSPTHLIKTRGQQVTLRCSPKSGHDTVSWYQQALGQGPQFIFQYYEEEERQRGNFPDRFSGHQFPNYSSELNVNALLLGDSALYLCASSFGGGGYEQYFGPGTRLTVT.

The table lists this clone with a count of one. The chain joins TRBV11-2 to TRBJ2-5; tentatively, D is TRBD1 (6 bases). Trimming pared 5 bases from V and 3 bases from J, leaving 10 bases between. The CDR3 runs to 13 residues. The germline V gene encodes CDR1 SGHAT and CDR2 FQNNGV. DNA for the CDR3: TGTGCCAGCAGCGAGGGGGTCAAAGAGACCCAGTACTTC. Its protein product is CASSEGVKETQYF.

The CDR3 region has the DNA TGTGCCAGCAGTGATCGGCGCGATCGAGCCCCCGGGGATTCAAGCACAGATACGCAGTATTTT. Its translation: CASSDRRDRAPGDSSTDTQYF. This chain links TRBV2 with TRBJ2-3; D may be TRBD2 (5 bases). V was shortened by 3 bases and J by 0 bases, with 28 bases between the two germline ends. This CDR3 contains 21 residues. The germline V gene has CDR1 SNHLY and CDR2 FYNNEI.

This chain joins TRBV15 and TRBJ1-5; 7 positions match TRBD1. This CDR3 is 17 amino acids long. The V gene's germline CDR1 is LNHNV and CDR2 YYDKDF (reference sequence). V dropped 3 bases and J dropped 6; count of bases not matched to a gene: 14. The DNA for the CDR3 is TGTGCCACCAGCAGGGGGCCCGTGGCAGGGGGTAGTCAGCCCCAGCATTTT. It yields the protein CATSRGPVAGGSQPQHF.

DNA of the CDR3: TGTGCCAGCAGTTCCGGGACAGGGGATACCTACGAGCAGTACTTC. Its translation: CASSSGTGDTYEQYF. The V call is TRBV28, the J call TRBJ2-7; 10 bases map to TRBD1. The CDR3 covers 15 residues. Trimming removed 4 bases from V and 2 bases from J; junction bases left unmatched: 5. Germline-derived CDR1 and CDR2 are MDHEN and SYDVKM.

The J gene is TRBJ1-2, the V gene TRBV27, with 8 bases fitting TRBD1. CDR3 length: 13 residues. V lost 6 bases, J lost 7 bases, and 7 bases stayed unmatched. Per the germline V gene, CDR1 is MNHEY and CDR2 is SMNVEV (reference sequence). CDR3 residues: CASSLGQGGGYTF. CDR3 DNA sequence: TGTGCCAGCAGCCTTGGACAGGGTGGTGGCTACACCTTC.